Listed below are T cell receptor beta chains from one sample, sequenced in a study of Ad26.COV2.S vaccination and SARS-CoV-2 variants. Libraries were prepared by immunoSEQ multiplex PCR; TCRdb keeps only in-frame clonotypes and omits some of them. The data hold about 350,000 clones, with 75% to 90% observed a single time. Material: peripheral blood, obtained in a trial of Ad26.COV2.S vaccine versus placebo. These TCRs come from a person between 18 and 60 years old who received the Ad26.COV2.S COVID-19 vaccine or a placebo. Each CDR3 is given with its conserved first and last residue. The order of the fields is D gene, V gene, J gene, clone size, CDR3 protein, CDR3 DNA. The D gene is left open where the match is weak. Not every row has a clone size; where given, it reads once, few, many or a size class.

>TRBD2|TRBV28|TRBJ2-7|-
CASRRSGIEQYF
TGTGCCAGCAGACGAAGCGGGATCGAGCAGTACTTC
>TRBD2|TRBV10-2|TRBJ2-7|-
CASRGLAGNRSSYEQYF
TGCGCCAGCAGGGGACTAGCGGGAAACCGTAGCTCCTACGAGCAGTACTTC
>-|TRBV12-3/TRBV12-4|TRBJ1-2|-
CASSLGRNYGYTF
TGTGCCAGCAGTCTAGGACGGAACTATGGCTACACCTTC
>-|TRBV6-5|TRBJ1-5|-
CAVQRRGNQPQHF
TGTGCCGTTCAGCGTCGCGGCAATCAGCCCCAGCATTTT
>-|TRBV7-2|TRBJ2-5|once
CASSRAMETQYF
TGTGCCAGCAGCCGAGCGATGGAGACCCAGTACTTC
>-|TRBV7-2|TRBJ2-4|-
CASSLHRATIQYF
TGTGCCAGCAGCTTACACAGGGCGACCATTCAGTACTTC
>TRBD1|TRBV9|TRBJ2-7|-
CASSPRTGNSYEQYF
TGTGCCAGCAGCCCCCGGACAGGGAACTCCTACGAGCAGTACTTC
>-|TRBV12-3/TRBV12-4|TRBJ2-3|-
CASSRLEDTQYF
TGTGCCAGCAGTCGACTAGAGGATACGCAGTATTTT
>TRBD2|TRBV27|TRBJ2-3|-
CASRLEGLAGVPSTDTQYF
TGTGCCAGTAGATTAGAGGGACTAGCGGGGGTCCCTAGCACAGATACGCAGTATTTT
>-|TRBV7-9|TRBJ2-1|-
CASSYDYNEQFF
TGTGCCAGCAGCTACGACTACAATGAGCAGTTCTTC
>TRBD1|TRBV5-6|TRBJ2-7|-
CASSSFAGTATSYEQYF
TGTGCCAGCAGCTCCTTTGCCGGGACAGCAACATCCTACGAGCAGTACTTC
>-|TRBV4-3|TRBJ2-7|-
CASSQGRYRDSYEQYF
TGCGCCAGCAGCCAAGGGAGGTACCGAGACAGCTACGAGCAGTACTTC
>-|TRBV24-1|TRBJ2-1|-
CATSDTRLVRNEQFF
TGTGCCACCAGTGACACCCGACTGGTCAGGAATGAGCAGTTCTTC
>-|TRBV7-3|TRBJ2-1|-
CASSLSGSYSSYNEQFF
TGTGCCAGCAGCTTATCAGGCTCCTACAGCTCCTACAATGAGCAGTTCTTC
>TRBD1|TRBV7-9|TRBJ1-6|-
CASSAGQGLVSPLHF
TGTGCCAGCAGCGCGGGACAGGGGCTGGTCTCACCCCTCCACTTT
>-|TRBV6-5|TRBJ2-3|-
CASSYGRENLDTQYF
TGTGCCAGCAGTTATGGTAGAGAAAACCTAGATACGCAGTATTTT
>-|TRBV9|TRBJ2-7|-
CASSVRPSSYEQYF
TGTGCCAGCAGCGTACGACCGAGCTCCTACGAGCAGTACTTC
>-|TRBV6-5|TRBJ2-7|-
CASSYSKRAEQYF
TGTGCCAGCAGTTACTCGAAAAGGGCCGAGCAGTACTTC
>TRBD1|TRBV5-1|TRBJ1-2|few
CASRERTGPDYGYTF
TGCGCCAGCAGGGAGCGGACAGGTCCCGACTATGGCTACACCTTC
>-|TRBV27|TRBJ2-7|once
CASSFGPDYEQYF
TGTGCCAGCAGTTTCGGACCCGACTACGAGCAGTACTTC
>-|TRBV9|TRBJ2-5|-
CASSPWADRQETQYF
TGTGCCAGCAGCCCTTGGGCAGATAGACAAGAGACCCAGTACTTC
>TRBD2|TRBV18|TRBJ2-3|-
CASSPPGLVVADTQYF
TGTGCCAGCTCACCCCCTGGACTAGTGGTGGCAGATACGCAGTATTTT
>-|TRBV7-9|TRBJ1-3|-
CASSRWTRKSGNTIYF
TGTGCCAGCAGCCGATGGACTAGGAAATCTGGAAACACCATATATTTT
>TRBD2|TRBV19|TRBJ2-7|-
CASEFSSGGAYEQYF
TGTGCCAGTGAATTCTCTAGCGGGGGGGCCTACGAGCAGTACTTC
>-|TRBV5-1|TRBJ2-2|-
CASSLEGGVGTGELFF
TGCGCCAGCAGCTTGGAGGGAGGCGTAGGCACCGGGGAGCTGTTTTTT
>-|TRBV20-1|TRBJ2-5|-
CSASQETQYF
TGCAGTGCCTCACAGGAGACCCAGTACTTC
>-|TRBV5-1|TRBJ2-7|-
CASSLGGRFYEQYF
TGCGCCAGCAGCTTGGGGGGACGGTTCTACGAGCAGTACTTC
>-|TRBV5-6|TRBJ2-7|-
CASSYRQYEQYF
TGTGCCAGCAGTTATCGACAGTACGAGCAGTACTTC
>-|TRBV7-9|TRBJ2-7|-
CASSHPPRQGRLEQYF
TGTGCCAGCAGCCACCCGCCGCGCCAGGGTCGTTTGGAGCAGTACTTC
>TRBD1|TRBV27|TRBJ1-6|-
CASKNRGQDSPLHF
TGTGCCAGCAAAAACAGGGGCCAGGATTCACCCCTCCACTTT
>-|TRBV6-2/TRBV6-3|TRBJ2-1|-
CASSYSTSAWYNEQFF
TGTGCCAGCAGTTACTCGACCAGCGCCTGGTACAATGAGCAGTTCTTC